The rows below give T cell receptor beta chains drawn from one sample of a study of T-cell memory formation after mild COVID-19. Each CDR3 protein is one row after TCRdb ran MiXCR on the 5' RACE reads. Of around 140,000 distinct CDR3 sequences listed, roughly 24% were seen once; the top ten hold approximately 25%. Sequences were obtained from PBMCs or a T cell subset sorted from them (not recorded which). The receptors here all came from an adult woman who had mild COVID-19 (a few samples of this study predate the infection). Cell type and time point are not known. CDR3s include the opening cysteine and the closing phenylalanine or tryptophan. A D gene is named only where the DNA matches it firmly. Clone size, where shown, is once, few, many, or a class for clones that have expanded.

TRBV6-5	NA	NA	TRBJ1-1	CASSYSLAGSTEAFF	TGTGCCAGCAGTTACTCTCTGGCAGGCAGCACTGAAGCTTTCTTT
TRBV29-1	NA	NA	TRBJ1-2	CSVWVNYGYTF	TGCAGCGTATGGGTAAACTATGGCTACACCTTC
TRBV25-1	NA	few	TRBJ2-7	CASNTGYYEQYF	TGTGCCAGCAATACAGGGTATTACGAGCAGTACTTC
TRBV5-5	NA	few	TRBJ2-3	CASSFSGGGLTDTQYF	TGTGCCAGCAGCTTTAGCGGAGGGGGTCTCACAGATACGCAGTATTTT
TRBV3-1	NA	NA	TRBJ2-3	CASGGTQAGTDTQYF	TGTGCCAGCGGTGGGACCCAGGCAGGAACAGATACGCAGTATTTT
TRBV7-8	NA	few	TRBJ2-1	CASSLEVGPGNEQFF	TGTGCCAGCAGCTTAGAAGTCGGGCCGGGGAATGAGCAGTTCTTC
TRBV4-1	NA	once	TRBJ1-1	CASSQPVGWGPEAFF	TGCGCCAGCAGCCAACCCGTGGGGTGGGGGCCTGAAGCTTTCTTT
TRBV6-2/TRBV6-3	TRBD2	few	TRBJ2-3	CASRYQLATDTQYF	TGTGCCAGCAGATATCAACTAGCGACAGATACGCAGTATTTT
TRBV30	NA	few	TRBJ2-7	CAWTQEFSYEQYF	TGTGCCTGGACCCAGGAATTCTCCTACGAGCAGTACTTC
TRBV11-3	NA	few	TRBJ2-7	CASSGEDYEQYF	TGTGCCAGCTCCGGGGAGGATTACGAGCAGTACTTC
TRBV24-1	TRBD2	NA	TRBJ2-1	CATSPAGGYNEQFF	TGTGCCACCAGTCCAGCGGGGGGTTACAATGAGCAGTTCTTC
TRBV7-9	NA	NA	TRBJ2-1	CASSLTQSRSSYNEQFF	TGTGCCAGCAGCTTAACTCAGTCCAGGTCATCCTACAATGAGCAGTTCTTC
TRBV7-9	NA	many	TRBJ2-1	CASSLGTNNEQFF	TGTGCCAGCAGCTTAGGGACAAACAATGAGCAGTTCTTC
TRBV6-5	NA	few	TRBJ1-1	CASSSGTQNTEAFF	TGTGCCAGCAGTTCCGGGACACAGAACACTGAAGCTTTCTTT
TRBV7-9	NA	NA	TRBJ1-5	CASSSAGGEGQPQHF	TGTGCCAGCAGCTCGGCGGGGGGGGAAGGTCAGCCCCAGCATTTT
TRBV29-1	NA	once	TRBJ1-4	CSVYVRGSNEKLFF	TGCAGCGTCTACGTTCGCGGGTCAAATGAAAAACTGTTTTTT
TRBV24-1	NA	few	TRBJ1-3	CATSDPRHGSGNTIYF	TGTGCCACCAGTGATCCACGACACGGCTCTGGAAACACCATATATTTT
TRBV2	TRBD2	few	TRBJ2-7	CASSYSTSGVYEQYF	TGTGCCAGCAGTTATTCGACTAGCGGCGTCTACGAGCAGTACTTC
TRBV7-9	TRBD1	NA	TRBJ2-2	CASSLHDRGRQNTGELFF	TGTGCCAGCAGCTTACACGACAGGGGCCGCCAGAACACCGGGGAGCTGTTTTTT
TRBV29-1	NA	few	TRBJ1-2	CSVGPLPGPSGMSYGYTF	TGCAGCGTTGGTCCCCTTCCCGGGCCATCTGGGATGAGCTATGGCTACACCTTC
TRBV4-1	NA	NA	TRBJ1-2	CASSHAQGTARDGYTF	TGCGCCAGCAGCCATGCCCAGGGGACCGCGCGGGATGGCTACACCTTC
TRBV6-5	NA	NA	TRBJ1-4	CASSYSDRRNEKLFF	TGTGCCAGCAGTTACTCGGACAGACGTAATGAAAAACTGTTTTTT
TRBV25-1	NA	NA	TRBJ2-7	CATRTDHSYEQYF	TGTGCCACCAGGACAGATCACTCCTACGAGCAGTACTTC
TRBV6-5	NA	NA	TRBJ2-7	CASSYVGAEIYEQYF	TGTGCCAGCAGTTACGTTGGGGCTGAAATCTACGAGCAGTACTTC
TRBV7-8	NA	NA	TRBJ1-6	CASSLTERGSPLHF	TGTGCCAGCAGCTTAACCGAGCGAGGTTCACCCCTCCACTTT
TRBV2	NA	few	TRBJ1-1	CASSDFPRDEAFF	TGTGCCAGCAGTGATTTCCCCAGGGATGAAGCTTTCTTT
TRBV7-9	NA	NA	TRBJ1-2	CASRGGDGYTF	TGTGCCAGCCGAGGAGGGGATGGCTACACCTTC
TRBV6-5	NA	NA	TRBJ2-7	CASSGYERVNEQYF	TGTGCCAGCAGTGGCTATGAGCGGGTCAACGAGCAGTACTTC
TRBV28	NA	NA	TRBJ2-7	CASSFDSPLSEQYF	TGTGCCAGCAGTTTTGACAGCCCCCTCAGCGAGCAGTACTTC
TRBV7-6	TRBD1	NA	TRBJ2-2	CASSHPGQPGELFF	TGTGCCAGCAGCCACCCGGGACAGCCCGGGGAGCTGTTTTTT
TRBV7-9	NA	few	TRBJ2-2	CASSLAADTNTGELFF	TGTGCCAGCAGCTTAGCGGCTGACACGAACACCGGGGAGCTGTTTTTT
TRBV4-1	NA	NA	TRBJ1-1	CASSPRNVGTTEAFF	TGCGCCAGCAGCCCCCGGAATGTGGGGACCACTGAAGCTTTCTTT
TRBV12-3/TRBV12-4	NA	many	TRBJ2-1	CASSLGGEGFNEQFF	TGTGCCAGCAGTTTAGGGGGGGAAGGCTTCAATGAGCAGTTCTTC
TRBV7-8	NA	NA	TRBJ2-1	CASSPLMEGYNEQFF	TGTGCCAGCAGCCCTCTGATGGAAGGCTACAATGAGCAGTTCTTC
TRBV10-1	NA	few	TRBJ2-7	CASSEYRPCF	TGCGCCAGCAGTGAGTATCGACCTTGCTTC
TRBV6-5	NA	NA	TRBJ2-7	CASSYPTVTISYEQYF	TGTGCCAGCAGTTACCCGACAGTTACTATCTCCTACGAGCAGTACTTC
TRBV20-1	TRBD2	once	TRBJ2-1	CSARDGGGVIEQFF	TGCAGTGCTAGAGACGGCGGGGGGGTTATTGAGCAGTTCTTC
TRBV13	TRBD2	few	TRBJ2-1	CASSLTGRAGNEQFF	TGTGCCAGCAGCTTAACCGGGAGGGCTGGCAATGAGCAGTTCTTC
TRBV2	NA	few	TRBJ2-3	CASREAILAATDTQYF	TGTGCCAGCAGGGAAGCTATCCTTGCAGCTACAGATACGCAGTATTTT
TRBV7-6	TRBD2	NA	TRBJ2-3	CASSSSPIAGGPVDTQYF	TGTGCCAGCAGCTCGAGCCCGATAGCGGGGGGGCCCGTAGATACGCAGTATTTT
TRBV9	NA	NA	TRBJ1-1	CASSVAGTLNTEAFF	TGTGCCAGCAGCGTAGCCGGGACATTGAACACTGAAGCTTTCTTT
TRBV7-9	NA	NA	TRBJ2-1	CASSFSAGTYNEQFF	TGTGCCAGCAGCTTCTCGGCGGGAACCTACAATGAGCAGTTCTTC
TRBV7-6	NA	NA	TRBJ1-1	CASSWGMANTEAFF	TGTGCCAGCAGCTGGGGTATGGCGAACACTGAAGCTTTCTTT
TRBV7-2	NA	few	TRBJ2-3	CASTGVSGTDTQYF	TGTGCCAGCACTGGGGTCAGCGGCACAGATACGCAGTATTTT
TRBV7-9	NA	NA	TRBJ2-1	CASSLGALWPGEQFF	TGTGCCAGCAGCTTAGGGGCTTTGTGGCCCGGCGAGCAGTTCTTC
TRBV12-3/TRBV12-4	TRBD1	few	TRBJ1-1	CASRGDSVTEAFF	TGTGCCAGCAGGGGGGACAGTGTCACTGAAGCTTTCTTT
TRBV12-3/TRBV12-4	NA	NA	TRBJ2-3	CASSLGGLSTDTQYF	TGTGCCAGCAGTTTGGGGGGACTCAGCACAGATACGCAGTATTTT
TRBV6-1	TRBD1	NA	TRBJ1-1	CASSERTGAVTEAFF	TGTGCCAGCAGTGAACGGACAGGGGCTGTTACTGAAGCTTTCTTT
TRBV5-1	NA	once	TRBJ1-1	CASSLRTDMNTEAFF	TGCGCCAGCAGCCTCAGGACAGACATGAACACTGAAGCTTTCTTT
TRBV7-8	NA	NA	TRBJ2-3	CASSLSGSDTQYF	TGTGCCAGCAGCTTATCAGGGTCAGATACGCAGTATTTT
TRBV20-1	NA	few	TRBJ1-5	CSARDLREARQPQHF	TGCAGTGCTAGAGATCTCAGGGAGGCACGACAGCCCCAGCATTTT
TRBV4-1	NA	NA	TRBJ1-2	CASSQDIQVYGYTF	TGCGCCAGCAGCCAAGATATACAGGTCTATGGCTACACCTTC
TRBV20-1	NA	NA	TRBJ1-1	CSARDLTAMNTEAFF	TGCAGTGCTAGAGATTTAACAGCTATGAACACTGAAGCTTTCTTT
TRBV3-1	NA	once	TRBJ2-5	CASSQAARTETQYF	TGTGCCAGCAGCCAAGCAGCCAGGACGGAGACCCAGTACTTC
TRBV29-1	TRBD1	NA	TRBJ2-7	CSARTGAGIYEQYF	TGCAGCGCCCGGACAGGGGCGGGAATCTACGAGCAGTACTTC
TRBV6-6	TRBD1	few	TRBJ2-5	CASSYTMTGTGIRETQYF	TGTGCCAGCAGTTACACAATGACAGGGACGGGGATTCGGGAGACCCAGTACTTC
TRBV6-5	TRBD1	NA	TRBJ2-1	CASSYHGRLRDSYNEQFF	TGTGCCAGCAGTTACCACGGTCGTCTCCGGGACAGCTACAATGAGCAGTTCTTC
TRBV2	TRBD1	NA	TRBJ2-1	CASMGQGAYNEQFF	TGTGCCAGCATGGGACAGGGGGCTTACAATGAGCAGTTCTTC
TRBV4-1	NA	NA	TRBJ2-7	CASSQARAYEQYF	TGCGCCAGCAGCCAAGCGCGCGCCTACGAGCAGTACTTC